This TCR beta chain was recovered during a study of OX40 agonist ivuxolimab in advanced cancers. Study-wide results and caveats: The study did not work out the antigen specificity of the expanded peripheral T cells.

Profiling relied on immunoSEQ multiplex PCR, and the TCRdb table lists in-frame clones only, not all of them. The table includes over 85,000 clones, approximately 90% detected once. The CDR3 has 15 residues. V was clipped by 1 base and J by 6 bases, with 13 bases between them. Germline CDR1 LGHNA, CDR2 YNFKEQ. Of note for this clone: Its antigen is currently unknown.

The TCR comes from an adult with an advanced solid tumor such as melanoma, head and neck, liver or kidney cancer. V is TRBV4-2 and J is TRBJ1-5; the D gene is possibly TRBD1 (5 bases). The material was CD4+ or CD8+ T cells sorted from blood, obtained in a trial of the OX40 agonist ivuxolimab. In DNA, the CDR3 is TGTGCCAGCAGCCAAGGGGGCGCCGGGAGTCAGCCCCAGCATTTT. This translates into CASSQGGAGSQPQHF.